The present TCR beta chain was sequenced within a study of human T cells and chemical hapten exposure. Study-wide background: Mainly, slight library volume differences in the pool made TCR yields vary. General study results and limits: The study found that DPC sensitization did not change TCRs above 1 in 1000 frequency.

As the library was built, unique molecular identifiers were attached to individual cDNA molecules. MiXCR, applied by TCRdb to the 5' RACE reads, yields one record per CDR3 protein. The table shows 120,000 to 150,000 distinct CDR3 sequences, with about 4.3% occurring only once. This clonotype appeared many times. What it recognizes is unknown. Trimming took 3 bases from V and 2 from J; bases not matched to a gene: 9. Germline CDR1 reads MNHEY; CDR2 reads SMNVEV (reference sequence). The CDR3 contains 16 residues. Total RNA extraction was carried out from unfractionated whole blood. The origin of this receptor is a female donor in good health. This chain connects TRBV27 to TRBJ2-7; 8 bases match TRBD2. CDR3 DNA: TGTGCCAGCAGTTTTAATCCAGCGGGGGCTCCCTACGAGCAGTACTTC. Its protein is CASSFNPAGAPYEQYF.